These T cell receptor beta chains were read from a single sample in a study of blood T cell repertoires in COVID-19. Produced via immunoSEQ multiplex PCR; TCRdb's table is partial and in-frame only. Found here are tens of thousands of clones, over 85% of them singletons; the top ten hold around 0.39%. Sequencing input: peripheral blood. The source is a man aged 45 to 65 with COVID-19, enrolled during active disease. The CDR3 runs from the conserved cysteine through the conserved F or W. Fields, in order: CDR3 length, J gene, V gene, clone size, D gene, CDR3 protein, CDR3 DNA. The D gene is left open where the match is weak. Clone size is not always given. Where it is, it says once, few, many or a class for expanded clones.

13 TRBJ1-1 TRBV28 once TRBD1 CASRTGEYTEAFF TGTGCCAGCCGGACAGGGGAGTACACTGAAGCTTTCTTT
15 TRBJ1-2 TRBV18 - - CASSPLLGESLGYTF TGTGCCAGCTCACCCTTGCTTGGAGAGTCCTTAGGCTACACCTTC
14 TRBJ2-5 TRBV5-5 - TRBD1 CASSVGTDQETQYF TGTGCCAGCAGCGTTGGGACAGACCAAGAGACCCAGTACTTC
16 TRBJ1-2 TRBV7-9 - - CASSLFGGREDYGYTF TGTGCCAGCAGCTTATTTGGCGGCAGGGAGGACTATGGCTACACCTTC
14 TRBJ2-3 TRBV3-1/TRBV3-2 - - CASSTNGGTDTQYF TGTGCCAGCAGCACAAACGGGGGCACAGATACGCAGTATTTT
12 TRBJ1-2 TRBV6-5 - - CASREAAYGYTF TGTGCCAGCAGGGAGGCCGCCTATGGCTACACCTTC
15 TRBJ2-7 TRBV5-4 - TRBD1 CASSLAGTGGKKQYF TGTGCCAGCAGCTTGGCGGGGACAGGAGGCAAGAAGCAGTACTTC
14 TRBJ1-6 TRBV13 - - CASSLGGRRSPLHF TGTGCCAGCAGCTTAGGAGGGAGACGCTCACCCCTCCACTTT
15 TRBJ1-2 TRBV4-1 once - CASSQDLAENYGYTF TGCGCCAGCAGCCAAGATCTGGCGGAAAACTATGGCTACACCTTC
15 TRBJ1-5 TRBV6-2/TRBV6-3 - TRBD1 CASSRPGQVNQPQHF TGTGCCAGCAGCCGTCCAGGACAGGTCAATCAGCCCCAGCATTTT
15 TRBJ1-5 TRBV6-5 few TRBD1 CASSRDSELNQPQHF TGTGCCAGCAGTCGGGACAGTGAGCTTAATCAGCCCCAGCATTTT
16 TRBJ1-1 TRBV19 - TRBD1 CASSNPGGRAGTEAFF TGTGCCAGTAGTAACCCAGGGGGCAGGGCCGGGACTGAAGCTTTCTTT
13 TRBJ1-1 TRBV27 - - CASRLGGTAEAFF TGTGCCAGCAGATTAGGGGGGACGGCTGAAGCTTTCTTT
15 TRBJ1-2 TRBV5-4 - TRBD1 CASRDPGQGGYGYTF TGTGCCAGCAGGGACCCGGGACAGGGAGGCTATGGCTACACCTTC
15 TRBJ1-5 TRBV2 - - CASSPSGNSNQPQHF TGTGCCAGCAGCCCCTCCGGGAATAGCAATCAGCCCCAGCATTTT
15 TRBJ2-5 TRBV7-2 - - CASSLVAPPAETQYF TGTGCCAGCAGCTTAGTGGCTCCTCCTGCAGAGACCCAGTACTTC
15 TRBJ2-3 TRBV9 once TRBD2 CASSVSGGGADTQYF TGTGCCAGCAGCGTAAGCGGGGGAGGCGCAGATACGCAGTATTTT
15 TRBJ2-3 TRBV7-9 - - CASSPRSPNTDTQYF TGTGCCAGCAGCCCACGCAGTCCCAACACAGATACGCAGTATTTT
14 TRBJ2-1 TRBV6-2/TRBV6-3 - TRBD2 CASSPGIAGLEQFF TGTGCCAGCAGCCCCGGGATAGCGGGACTTGAGCAGTTCTTC
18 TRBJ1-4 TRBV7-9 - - CASSLGQGQIPTNEKLFF TGTGCCAGCAGCTTAGGGCAGGGTCAAATTCCAACTAATGAAAAACTGTTTTTT
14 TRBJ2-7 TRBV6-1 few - CASSEAGEGDEQYF TGTGCCAGCAGTGAAGCGGGGGAGGGGGACGAGCAGTACTTC
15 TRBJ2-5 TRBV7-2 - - CASSPVKGVEETQYF TGTGCCAGCAGCCCCGTGAAAGGAGTGGAAGAGACCCAGTACTTC
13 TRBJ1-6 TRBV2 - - CAIPHPGRPPLHF TGTGCCATCCCGCATCCAGGTAGACCACCCCTCCACTTT
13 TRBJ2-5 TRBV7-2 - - CAGARGHQETQYF TGTGCCGGCGCCCGGGGTCACCAAGAGACCCAGTACTTC
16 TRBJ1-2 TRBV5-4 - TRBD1 CASSPFEGTGFDGYTF TGTGCCAGCAGCCCCTTTGAGGGGACAGGGTTTGATGGCTACACCTTC
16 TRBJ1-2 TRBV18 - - CASSLDRAGINYGYTF TGTGCCAGCTCACTGGATAGGGCGGGCATTAACTATGGCTACACCTTC
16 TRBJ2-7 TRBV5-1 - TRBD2 CASSLGSGANSYEQYF TGCGCCAGCAGCTTGGGGAGCGGGGCGAACTCCTACGAGCAGTACTTC
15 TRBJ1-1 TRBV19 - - CASSSLSYLGTEAFF TGTGCCAGTAGTTCCTTGAGTTACCTAGGAACTGAAGCTTTCTTT
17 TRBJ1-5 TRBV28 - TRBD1 CASTGDRGRRSNQPQHF TGTGCCAGCACCGGGGACAGGGGGCGTCGTAGCAATCAGCCCCAGCATTTT
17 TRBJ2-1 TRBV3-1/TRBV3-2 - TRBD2 CASSQDPSGRAGNEQFF TGTGCCAGCAGCCAAGACCCTAGCGGGAGGGCAGGCAATGAGCAGTTCTTC
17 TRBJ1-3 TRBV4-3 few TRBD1 CASSQDLGGAYGNTIYF TGCGCCAGCAGCCAAGATTTAGGGGGCGCGTATGGAAACACCATATATTTT
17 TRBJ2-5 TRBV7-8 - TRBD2 CASSLGVAGVHQETQYF TGTGCCAGCAGCTTAGGGGTAGCGGGCGTACACCAAGAGACCCAGTACTTC
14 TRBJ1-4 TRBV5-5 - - CASSGGTTNEKLFF TGTGCCAGCAGTGGGGGGACAACTAATGAAAAACTGTTTTTT
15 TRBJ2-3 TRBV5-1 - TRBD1 CASNKGQMSTDTQYF TGCGCCAGCAACAAGGGACAGATGAGCACAGATACGCAGTATTTT
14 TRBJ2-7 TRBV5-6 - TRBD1 CASSLAGGLNEQYF TGTGCCAGCAGCTTGGCAGGGGGCTTAAACGAGCAGTACTTC
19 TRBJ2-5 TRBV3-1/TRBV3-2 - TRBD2 CASSQGEGRVREHRETQYF TGTGCCAGCAGCCAAGGTGAAGGACGGGTGCGGGAGCACAGGGAGACCCAGTACTTC
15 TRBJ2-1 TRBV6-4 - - CASSPDYSSYNEQFF TGTGCCAGCAGTCCGGACTACAGCTCCTACAATGAGCAGTTCTTC
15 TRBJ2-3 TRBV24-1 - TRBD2 CATSESSGATDTQYF TGTGCCACCAGTGAGTCCAGCGGGGCTACAGATACGCAGTATTTT
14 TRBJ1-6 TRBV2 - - CASTPTIYNSPLHF TGTGCCAGCACCCCGACAATATATAATTCACCCCTCCACTTT
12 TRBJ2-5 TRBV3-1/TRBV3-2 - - CASSQVGETQYF TGTGCCAGCAGCCAAGTCGGAGAGACCCAGTACTTC
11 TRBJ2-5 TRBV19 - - CASSIGGTQYF TGTGCCAGTAGTATTGGGGGCACCCAGTACTTC
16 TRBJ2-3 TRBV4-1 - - CASSPPAAKSLNTQYF TGCGCCAGCAGCCCCCCGGCGGCTAAAAGTTTAAATACGCAGTATTTT
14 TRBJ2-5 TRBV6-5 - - CASRQVRVDETQYF TGTGCCAGCAGGCAGGTGCGGGTGGATGAGACCCAGTACTTC
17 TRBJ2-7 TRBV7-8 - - CASSLGGGYGRIEEQYF TGTGCCAGCAGCCTTGGAGGGGGCTACGGGAGAATTGAGGAGCAGTACTTC
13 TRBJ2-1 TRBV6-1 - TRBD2 CASGGLAGNEQFF TGTGCCAGCGGGGGACTAGCAGGCAATGAGCAGTTCTTC
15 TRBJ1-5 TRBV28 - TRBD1 CASSSQTGPNQPQHF TGTGCCAGCAGTTCCCAGACAGGGCCCAATCAGCCCCAGCATTTT
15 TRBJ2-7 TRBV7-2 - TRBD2 CASSEGLAGTYEQYF TGTGCCAGCAGCGAGGGACTAGCGGGTACCTACGAGCAGTACTTC
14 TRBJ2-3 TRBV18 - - CASSPPVDTDTQYF TGTGCCAGCTCACCACCGGTAGACACAGATACGCAGTATTTT
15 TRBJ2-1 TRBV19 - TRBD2 CASSISSGRSGEQFF TGTGCCAGTAGTATCTCTAGCGGGAGATCGGGTGAGCAGTTCTTC
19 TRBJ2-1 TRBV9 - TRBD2 CASSVQGTSGSVAYNEQFF TGTGCCAGCAGCGTACAGGGGACTAGCGGGAGTGTGGCCTACAATGAGCAGTTCTTC
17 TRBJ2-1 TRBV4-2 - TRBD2 CASSQDIASGGRNEQFF TGTGCCAGCAGCCAAGATATCGCCAGCGGGGGGAGGAATGAGCAGTTCTTC
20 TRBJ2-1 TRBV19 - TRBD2 CASSIGGRLAGGGSYNEQFF TGTGCCAGTAGTATAGGGGGGAGACTAGCGGGAGGAGGCTCCTACAATGAGCAGTTCTTC
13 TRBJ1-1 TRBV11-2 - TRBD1 CASSYDRDGEAFF TGTGCCAGCAGCTACGACAGGGATGGTGAAGCTTTCTTT
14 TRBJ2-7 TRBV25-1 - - CASSQHDGPYEQYF TGTGCCAGCAGCCAACATGATGGCCCCTACGAGCAGTACTTC